These 4 T cell receptor beta chains were sequenced from one sample in a study of PD-L1 blockade in urothelial cancer. The time point: peripheral blood 6 weeks after treatment start. Profiling relied on immunoSEQ multiplex PCR, and the TCRdb table lists in-frame clones only, not all of them. The data hold 35,000 to 45,000 clones, with roughly 84% observed a single time. The source material was PBMCs, sampled around atezolizumab (anti-PD-L1) treatment. The receptors come from a man aged 40-50 years with urothelial cancer.

The chain recombines TRBV27 with TRBJ2-2, with D tentatively TRBD1 (6 bases). Looked up from germline, CDR1 is MNHEY and CDR2 is SMNVEV (reference sequence). The V end lost 5 bases, the J end lost 5 bases, and 18 bases lay between the germline ends. The CDR3 runs 16 residues. CDR3 DNA: TGTGCCAGCAGTCAACCCCGGGCAGGGGCGACCGGGGAGCTGTTTTTT. It translates to CASSQPRAGATGELFF.

This clone has more than one count but fewer than ten. The chain employs TRBV30 and TRBJ1-5; possible D gene TRBD1, 6 bases. The CDR3 totals 14 residues. The V gene's germline CDR1 is GTSNPN and CDR2 SVGIG (reference sequence). Trimming removed 5 bases at V and 3 bases at J, with 14 bases between. In DNA form, the CDR3 reads TGTGCCTGGGGAAGAGGACAGATCAATCAGCCCCAGCATTTT. Translating gives CAWGRGQINQPQHF.

The V and J genes are TRBV5-4 and TRBJ1-4; 8 bases are a match to TRBD1. This CDR3 is built from 14 residues. Germline V gives CDR1 SGHNT, CDR2 YYREEE (reference sequence). After removal of 4 bases from V and 5 bases from J, the junction contained 4 bases not matched to a gene. The CDR3 is CASSERTGNEKLFF. CDR3 DNA sequence: TGTGCCAGCAGCGAACGGACAGGGAATGAAAAACTGTTTTTT.

The chain carries TRBV9 and TRBJ2-3; D gene ambiguous. With 3 bases removed from V and 4 bases from J, the gap between germline ends came to 9 bases. The CDR3 totals 13 residues. The germline CDR1 and CDR2 sequences are SGDLS and YYNGEE. The DNA of the CDR3 is TGTGCCAGCAGCGGTTTAAGCGCAGATACGCAGTATTTT. Its translation is CASSGLSADTQYF.